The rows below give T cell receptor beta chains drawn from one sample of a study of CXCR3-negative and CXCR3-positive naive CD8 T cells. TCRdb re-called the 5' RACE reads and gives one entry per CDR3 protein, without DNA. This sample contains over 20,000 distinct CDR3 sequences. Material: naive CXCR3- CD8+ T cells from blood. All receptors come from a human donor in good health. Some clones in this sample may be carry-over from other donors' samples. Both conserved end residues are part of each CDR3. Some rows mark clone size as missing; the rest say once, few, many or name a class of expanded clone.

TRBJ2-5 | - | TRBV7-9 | CASSFGREETQYF
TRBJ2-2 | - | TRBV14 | CASRRTGAMNTGELFF
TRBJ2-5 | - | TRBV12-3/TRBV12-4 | CASSLWVRGYQETQYF
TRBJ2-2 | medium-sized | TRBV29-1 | CSVPGSTGELFF
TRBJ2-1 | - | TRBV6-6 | CASSYSKSSGGNEQFF
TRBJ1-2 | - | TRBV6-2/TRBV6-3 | CASSYSIGYTF
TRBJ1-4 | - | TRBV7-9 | CASTPTPGQLHNEKLFF
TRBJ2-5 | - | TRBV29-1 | CSVGASRPPQETQYF
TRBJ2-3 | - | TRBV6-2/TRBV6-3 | CASSYVGVTDTQYF
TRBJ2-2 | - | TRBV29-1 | CSVEGTGYTGELFF
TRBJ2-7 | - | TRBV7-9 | CASSSTGEGEQYF
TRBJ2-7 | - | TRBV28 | CASSPPAGITAYEQYF
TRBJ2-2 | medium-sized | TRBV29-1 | CSVEDFRTGTIGGELFF
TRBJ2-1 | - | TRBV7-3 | CASSLRGGSYNEQFF
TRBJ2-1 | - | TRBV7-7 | CASSLGAGGSNEQFF
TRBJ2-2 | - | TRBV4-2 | CASSQDLEAGELFF
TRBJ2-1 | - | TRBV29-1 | CSVDGTGVYNEQFF
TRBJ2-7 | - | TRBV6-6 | CASRHTGQTYEQYF